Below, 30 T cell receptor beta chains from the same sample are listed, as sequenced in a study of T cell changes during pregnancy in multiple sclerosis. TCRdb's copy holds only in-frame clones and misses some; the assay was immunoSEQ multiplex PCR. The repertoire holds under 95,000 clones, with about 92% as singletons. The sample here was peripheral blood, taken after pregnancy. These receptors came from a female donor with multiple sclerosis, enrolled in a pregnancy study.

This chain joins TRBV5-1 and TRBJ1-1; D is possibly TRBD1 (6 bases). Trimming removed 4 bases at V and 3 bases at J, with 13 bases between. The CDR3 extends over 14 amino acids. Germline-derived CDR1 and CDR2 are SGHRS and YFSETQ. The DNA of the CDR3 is TGCGCCAGCAGCATTACAGGGTGGGACACTGAAGCTTTCTTT. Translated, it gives CASSITGWDTEAFF.

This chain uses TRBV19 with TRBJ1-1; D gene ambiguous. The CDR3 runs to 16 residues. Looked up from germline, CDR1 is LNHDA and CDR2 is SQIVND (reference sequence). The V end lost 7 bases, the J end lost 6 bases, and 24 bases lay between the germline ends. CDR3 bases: TGTGCCAGTACTTATTCCCGACTCACGACCCACGCTGAAGCTTTCTTT. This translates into CASTYSRLTTHAEAFF.

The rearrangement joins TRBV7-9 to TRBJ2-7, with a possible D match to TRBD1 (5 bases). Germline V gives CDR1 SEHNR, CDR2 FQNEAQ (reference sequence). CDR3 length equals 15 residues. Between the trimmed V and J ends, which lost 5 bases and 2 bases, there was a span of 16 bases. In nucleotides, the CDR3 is TGTGCCAGCAGCGAGACAGCGACTCCACCCTACGAGCAGTACTTC. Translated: CASSETATPPYEQYF.

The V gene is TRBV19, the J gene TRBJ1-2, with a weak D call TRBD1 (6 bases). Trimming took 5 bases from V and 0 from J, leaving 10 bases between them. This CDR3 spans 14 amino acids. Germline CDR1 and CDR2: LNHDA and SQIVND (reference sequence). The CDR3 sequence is CASSPTGPNYGYTF. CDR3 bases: TGTGCCAGTAGTCCGACAGGACCTAACTATGGCTACACCTTC. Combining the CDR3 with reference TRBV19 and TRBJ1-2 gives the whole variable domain DGGITQSPKYLFRKEGQNVTLSCEQNLNHDAMYWYRQDPGQGLRLIYYSQIVNDFQKGDIAEGYSVSREKKESFPLTVTSAQKNPTAFYLCASSPTGPNYGYTFGSGTRLTVV.

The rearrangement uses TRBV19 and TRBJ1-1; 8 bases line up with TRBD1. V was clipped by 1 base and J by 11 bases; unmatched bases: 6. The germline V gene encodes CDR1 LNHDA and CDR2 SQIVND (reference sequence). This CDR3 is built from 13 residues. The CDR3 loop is CASSIGTGNEAFF. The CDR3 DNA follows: TGTGCCAGTAGTATAGGGACAGGGAATGAGGCTTTCTTT. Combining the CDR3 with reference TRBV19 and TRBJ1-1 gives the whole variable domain DGGITQSPKYLFRKEGQNVTLSCEQNLNHDAMYWYRQDPGQGLRLIYYSQIVNDFQKGDIAEGYSVSREKKESFPLTVTSAQKNPTAFYLCASSIGTGNEAFFGQGTRLTVV.

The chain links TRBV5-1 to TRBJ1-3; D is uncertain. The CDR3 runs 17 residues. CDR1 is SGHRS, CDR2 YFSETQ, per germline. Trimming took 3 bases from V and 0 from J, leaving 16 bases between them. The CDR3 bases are TGCGCCAGCAGCTCTACAACCCCGACGGGCTCTGGAAACACCATATATTTT. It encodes CASSSTTPTGSGNTIYF.

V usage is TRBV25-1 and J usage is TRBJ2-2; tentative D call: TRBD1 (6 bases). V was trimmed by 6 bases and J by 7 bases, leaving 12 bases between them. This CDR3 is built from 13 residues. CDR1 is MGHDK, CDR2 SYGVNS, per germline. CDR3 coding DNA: TGTGCCAGCAGGTACCGGGACATCGGGGAGCTGTTTTTT. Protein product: CASRYRDIGELFF. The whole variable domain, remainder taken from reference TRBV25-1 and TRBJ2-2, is EADIYQTPRYLVIGTGKKITLECSQTMGHDKMYWYQQDPGMELHLIHYSYGVNSTEKGDLSSESTVSRIRTEHFPLTLESARPSHTSQYLCASRYRDIGELFFGEGSRLTVL.

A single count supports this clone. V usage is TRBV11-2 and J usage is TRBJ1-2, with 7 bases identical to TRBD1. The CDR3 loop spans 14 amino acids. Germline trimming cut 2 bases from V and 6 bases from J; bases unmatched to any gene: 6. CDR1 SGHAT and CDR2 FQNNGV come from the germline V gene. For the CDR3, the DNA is TGTGCCAGCAGCTTATCTCGACAGGGTGATGGCTACACCTTC. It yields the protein CASSLSRQGDGYTF.

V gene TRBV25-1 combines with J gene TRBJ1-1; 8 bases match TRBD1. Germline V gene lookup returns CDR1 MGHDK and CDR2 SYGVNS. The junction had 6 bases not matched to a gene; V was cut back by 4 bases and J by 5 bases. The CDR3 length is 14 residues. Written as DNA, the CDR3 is TGTGCCAGCAGTGTGACAGGGGCCTCAACTGAAGCTTTCTTT. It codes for CASSVTGASTEAFF.

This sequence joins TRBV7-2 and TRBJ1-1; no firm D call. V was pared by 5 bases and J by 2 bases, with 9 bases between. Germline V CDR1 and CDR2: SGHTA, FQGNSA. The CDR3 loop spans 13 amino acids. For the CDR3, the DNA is TGTGCCAGCAGCCGTCCTCTTAACACTGAAGCTTTCTTT. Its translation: CASSRPLNTEAFF.

CDR3 amino acids: CASSLTSGSEYEQYF. In DNA form, the CDR3 reads TGTGCCAGCTCGCTAACTAGCGGGAGTGAGTACGAGCAGTACTTC. V is TRBV18 and J is TRBJ2-7; 11 bases map to TRBD2. The V gene end was trimmed by 6 bases and the J gene end by 4 bases; junction bases not matched to a gene: 8. Germline lookup yields CDR1 KGHSH and CDR2 LQKENI. This CDR3 spans 15 amino acids.

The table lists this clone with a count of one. CDR3 region: CASSQGLSGFSYEQYF. In DNA, the CDR3 is TGCGCCAGCAGCCAAGGGTTAAGCGGGTTCTCCTACGAGCAGTACTTC. This chain links TRBV4-1 with TRBJ2-7; D is perhaps TRBD2 (6 bases). V was trimmed by 1 base and J by 0 bases, leaving 13 bases between them. There are 16 residues in the CDR3. Looked up from germline, CDR1 is MGHRA and CDR2 is YSYEKL.

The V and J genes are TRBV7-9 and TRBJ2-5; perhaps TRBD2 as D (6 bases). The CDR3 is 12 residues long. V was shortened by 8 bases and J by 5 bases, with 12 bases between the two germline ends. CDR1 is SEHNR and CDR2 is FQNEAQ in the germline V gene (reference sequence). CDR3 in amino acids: CASSASVETQYF. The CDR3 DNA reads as TGTGCCAGCTCCGCTAGCGTGGAGACCCAGTACTTC.

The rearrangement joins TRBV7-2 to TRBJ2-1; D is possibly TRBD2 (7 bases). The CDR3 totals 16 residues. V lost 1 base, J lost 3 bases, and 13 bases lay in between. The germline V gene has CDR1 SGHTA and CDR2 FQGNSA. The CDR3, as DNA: TGTGCCAGCAGCTTAGTTGGGGGGGGCCGCTACAATGAGCAGTTCTTC. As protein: CASSLVGGGRYNEQFF.

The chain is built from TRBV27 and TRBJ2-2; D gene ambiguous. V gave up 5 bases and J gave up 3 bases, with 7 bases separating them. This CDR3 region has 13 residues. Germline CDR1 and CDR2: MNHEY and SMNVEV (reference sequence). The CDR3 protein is CASSPLHTGELFF. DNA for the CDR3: TGTGCCAGCAGTCCCCTCCACACCGGGGAGCTGTTTTTT.

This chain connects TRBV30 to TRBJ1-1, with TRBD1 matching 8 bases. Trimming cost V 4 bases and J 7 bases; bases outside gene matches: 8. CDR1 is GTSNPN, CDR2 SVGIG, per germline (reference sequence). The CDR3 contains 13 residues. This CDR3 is CAWTGQGEGEAFF. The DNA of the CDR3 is TGTGCCTGGACCGGACAGGGAGAGGGTGAAGCTTTCTTT.

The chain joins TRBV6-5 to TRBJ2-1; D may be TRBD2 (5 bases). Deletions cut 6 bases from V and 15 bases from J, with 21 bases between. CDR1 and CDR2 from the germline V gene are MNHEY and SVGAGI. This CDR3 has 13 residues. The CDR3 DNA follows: TGTGCCAGCAGGGCCATAGGACTCCCCATCTGGTTCTTC. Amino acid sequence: CASRAIGLPIWFF.

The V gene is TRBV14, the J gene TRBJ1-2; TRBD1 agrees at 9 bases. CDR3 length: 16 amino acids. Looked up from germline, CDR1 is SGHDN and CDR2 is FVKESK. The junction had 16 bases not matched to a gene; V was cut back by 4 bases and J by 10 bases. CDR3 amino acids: CASSPRDRDKFSDYTF. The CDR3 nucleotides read TGTGCCAGCAGCCCCCGGGACAGGGACAAGTTCAGTGACTACACCTTC.

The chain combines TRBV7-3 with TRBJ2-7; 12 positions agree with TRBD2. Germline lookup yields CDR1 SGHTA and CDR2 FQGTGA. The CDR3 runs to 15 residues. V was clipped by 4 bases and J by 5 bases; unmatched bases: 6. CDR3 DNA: TGTGCCAGCAGCTCTCTAGCGGGGGGGTTCGACGAGCAGTACTTC. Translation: CASSSLAGGFDEQYF.

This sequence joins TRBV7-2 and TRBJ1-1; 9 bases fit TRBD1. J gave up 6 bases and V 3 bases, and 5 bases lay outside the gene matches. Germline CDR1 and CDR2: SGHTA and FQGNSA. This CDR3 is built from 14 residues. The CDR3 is CASSFPQGAAEAFF. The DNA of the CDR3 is TGTGCCAGCAGCTTTCCACAGGGGGCCGCTGAAGCTTTCTTT.

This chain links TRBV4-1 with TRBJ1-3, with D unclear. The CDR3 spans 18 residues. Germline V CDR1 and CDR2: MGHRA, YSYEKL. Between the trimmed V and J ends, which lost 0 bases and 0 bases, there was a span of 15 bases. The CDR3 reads CASSQDLFITRSGNTIYF. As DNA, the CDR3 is TGCGCCAGCAGCCAAGACCTTTTTATTACACGCTCTGGAAACACCATATATTTT.

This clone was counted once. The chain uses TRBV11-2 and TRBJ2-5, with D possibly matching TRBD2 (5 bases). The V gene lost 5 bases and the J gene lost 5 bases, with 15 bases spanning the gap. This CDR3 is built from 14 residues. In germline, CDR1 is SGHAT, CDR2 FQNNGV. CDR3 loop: CASSPHYGNETQYF. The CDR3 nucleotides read TGTGCCAGCAGCCCCCACTACGGGAATGAGACCCAGTACTTC.

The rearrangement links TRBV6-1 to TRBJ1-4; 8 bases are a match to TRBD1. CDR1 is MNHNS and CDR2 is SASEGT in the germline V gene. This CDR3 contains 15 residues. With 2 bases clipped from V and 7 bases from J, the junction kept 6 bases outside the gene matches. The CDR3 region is CASSEYGQGGEKLFF. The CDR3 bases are TGTGCCAGCAGTGAATACGGACAGGGAGGTGAAAAACTGTTTTTT.

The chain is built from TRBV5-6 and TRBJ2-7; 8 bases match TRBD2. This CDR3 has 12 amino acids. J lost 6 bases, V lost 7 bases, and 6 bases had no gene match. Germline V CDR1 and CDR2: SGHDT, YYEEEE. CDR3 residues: CASRWLAGEQYF. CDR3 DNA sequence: TGTGCCAGCCGTTGGCTAGCGGGCGAGCAGTACTTC.

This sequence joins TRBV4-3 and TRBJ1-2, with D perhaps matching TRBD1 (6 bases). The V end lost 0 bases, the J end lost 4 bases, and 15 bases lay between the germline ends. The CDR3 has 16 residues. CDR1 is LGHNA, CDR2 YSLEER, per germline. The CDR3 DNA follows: TGCGCCAGCAGCCAAGACGCAGGGGCCGGGATCTATGGCTACACCTTC. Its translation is CASSQDAGAGIYGYTF.

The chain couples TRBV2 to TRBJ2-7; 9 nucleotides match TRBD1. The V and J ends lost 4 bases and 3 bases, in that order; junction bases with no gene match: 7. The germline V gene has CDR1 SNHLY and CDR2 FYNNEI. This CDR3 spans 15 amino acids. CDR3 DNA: TGTGCCAGCAGTGTAGGGACAGGGTTTTACTACGAGCAGTACTTC. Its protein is CASSVGTGFYYEQYF.

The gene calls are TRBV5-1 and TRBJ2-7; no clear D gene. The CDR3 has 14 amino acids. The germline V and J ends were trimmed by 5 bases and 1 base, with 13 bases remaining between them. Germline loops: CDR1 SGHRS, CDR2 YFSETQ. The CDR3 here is CASRQTEVSYEQYF. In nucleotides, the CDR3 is TGCGCCAGCAGGCAGACTGAGGTTTCCTACGAGCAGTACTTC. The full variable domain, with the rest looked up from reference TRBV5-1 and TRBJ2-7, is KAGVTQTPRYLIKTRGQQVTLSCSPISGHRSVSWYQQTPGQGLQFLFEYFSETQRNKGNFPGRFSGRQFSNSRSEMNVSTLELGDSALYLCASRQTEVSYEQYFGPGTRLTVT.

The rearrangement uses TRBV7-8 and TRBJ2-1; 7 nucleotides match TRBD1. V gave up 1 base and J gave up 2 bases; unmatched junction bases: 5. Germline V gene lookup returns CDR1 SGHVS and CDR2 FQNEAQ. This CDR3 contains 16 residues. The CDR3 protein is CASSLVGGLTYNEQFF. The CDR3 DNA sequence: TGTGCCAGCAGCTTAGTAGGGGGCCTAACCTACAATGAGCAGTTCTTC.

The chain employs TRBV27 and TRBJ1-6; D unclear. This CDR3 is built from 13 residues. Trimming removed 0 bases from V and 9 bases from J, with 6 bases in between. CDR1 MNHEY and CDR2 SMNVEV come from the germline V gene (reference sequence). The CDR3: CASSLSPGSPLHF. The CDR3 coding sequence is TGTGCCAGCAGTTTATCTCCGGGTTCACCCCTCCACTTT.

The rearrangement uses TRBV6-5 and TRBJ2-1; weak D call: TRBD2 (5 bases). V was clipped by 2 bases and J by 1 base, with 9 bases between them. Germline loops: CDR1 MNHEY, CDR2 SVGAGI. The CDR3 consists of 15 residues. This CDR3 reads CASSYEGFSYNEQFF. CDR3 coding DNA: TGTGCCAGCAGTTACGAGGGCTTTTCCTACAATGAGCAGTTCTTC.